This T cell receptor beta chain was obtained from a study of T cell responses to AZD1222 COVID-19 vaccine. Study-level results: The donor group comprised mostly white British people and more females; the analysis possibly underestimated clonal diversity. The study found vaccine-associated CD4 TCRs spanning spike, dominant at 160-218 and 743-854. Seropositive AZD1222 recipients at baseline numbered only five or six. As reported, nearly half of all spike-specific TCRs target variant regions that are unmutated.

Repertoires were generated with immunoSEQ multiplex PCR, while TCRdb's copy carries only in-frame clones and drops some. The sample yields around 72,000 clones, over 75% seen once. Germline V lookup: CDR1 MNHEY, CDR2 SVGEGT. V lost 4 bases to trimming and J lost 9 bases; unmatched junction nucleotides: 2. The CDR3 consists of 12 residues. A note on this clone: Its specificity is unknown.

The clonotype was recovered from an adult in good health. Source: peripheral blood, taken on day 0 of AZD1222 vaccination. The rearrangement joins TRBV6-2 or TRBV6-3 to TRBJ2-1; 8 bases match TRBD2. This chain's CDR3 is CASSSGGSEQFF. The CDR3 region has the DNA TGTGCCAGCAGTTCGGGAGGGAGTGAGCAGTTCTTC.